The 13 T cell receptor beta chains given below trace back to one sample, sequenced in a study of blood T cell repertoires in COVID-19. Using immunoSEQ multiplex PCR, the repertoire was profiled, and TCRdb retains in-frame clones only, with some absent. The data show some 180,000 clones, less than 90% seen once. The sample was peripheral blood. All receptors derive from a man between 65 and 85 years old with active or convalescent COVID-19.

The chain recombines TRBV9 with TRBJ2-7, with 7 bases aligning to TRBD2. The CDR3 length is 15 residues. CDR1 and CDR2 (germline): SGDLS, YYNGEE. The J segment lost 9 bases and the V segment lost 4 bases, leaving 16 bases of the junction unmatched. CDR3 loop: CASSPVAGSPTRQYF. The DNA for the CDR3 is TGTGCCAGCAGCCCGGTAGCGGGCTCACCTACGAGGCAGTACTTC.

The V call is TRBV18, the J call TRBJ1-1; D gene unclear. Trimming cost V 2 bases and J 3 bases, with 13 bases left between them. The CDR3 consists of 15 residues. The V gene's germline CDR1 is KGHSH and CDR2 LQKENI. CDR3 residues: CASSPGRGRDTEAFF. The CDR3 bases are TGTGCCAGCTCACCAGGGCGAGGGAGGGACACTGAAGCTTTCTTT.

The rearrangement uses TRBV6-2 or TRBV6-3 and TRBJ1-1, with D possibly being TRBD1 (5 bases). The CDR3 extends over 16 amino acids. The V end was cut by 5 bases, the J end by 4 bases, with 20 bases between. The germline gives CDR1 MNHEY, CDR2 SVGEGT. CDR3 sequence (DNA): TGTGCCAGCAGTACCCGGACAACTTTGAGTGGCACTGAAGCTTTCTTT. This sequence encodes CASSTRTTLSGTEAFF.

V and J are TRBV6-2 or TRBV6-3 and TRBJ1-2, with D uncertain. Between the trimmed V and J ends, which lost 5 bases and 0 bases, there was a span of 7 bases. In germline, CDR1 is MNHEY, CDR2 SVGEGT. CDR3 length equals 13 residues. CDR3 nucleotides: TGTGCCAGCAGTGCCGGGGCTAACTATGGCTACACCTTC. It specifies CASSAGANYGYTF.

V usage is TRBV18 and J usage is TRBJ1-2, with unresolved D. Deletions cut 2 bases from V and 8 bases from J, with 21 bases between. Germline lookup yields CDR1 KGHSH and CDR2 LQKENI. The CDR3 is 16 amino acids. CDR3 loop: CASSPKAGRDLMGYTF. CDR3 nucleotides: TGTGCCAGCTCACCAAAAGCAGGCCGCGATCTCATGGGCTACACCTTC.

The genes are TRBV12-3 or TRBV12-4 and TRBJ2-5, with TRBD1 identical over 7 bases. This CDR3 has 13 residues. V dropped 6 bases and J dropped 2; count of bases not matched to a gene: 3. The CDR3 coding sequence is TGTGCCAGCAGCCCGGGACAGCAAGAGACCCAGTACTTC. Amino acid sequence: CASSPGQQETQYF.

V is TRBV3-1 (or the pseudogene TRBV3-2) and J is TRBJ2-7; D is uncertain. Trimming stripped 1 base from V and 4 bases from J, with 5 bases between. CDR3 length equals 12 residues. Germline loops: CDR1 LGHDT, CDR2 YNNKEL (reference sequence). The DNA for the CDR3 is TGTGCCAGCAGCCAAGCGGGTTACGAGCAGTACTTC. Translated, it gives CASSQAGYEQYF.

The chain couples TRBV6-5 to TRBJ2-4; TRBD1 matches at 10 bases. The CDR3 consists of 15 residues. Trimming took 11 bases from V and 0 from J; bases not matched to a gene: 7. Germline-derived CDR1 and CDR2 are MNHEY and SVGAGI. CDR3 nucleotides: TGTGCCGCCGGGGACAGGGGACGAGCCAAAAACATTCAGTACTTC. It translates to CAAGDRGRAKNIQYF.

The chain carries TRBV9 and TRBJ1-1; possibly TRBD1 for D (6 bases). V gave up 0 bases and J gave up 1 base, with 16 bases separating them. Germline V gene sequence: CDR1 SGDLS, CDR2 YYNGEE. The CDR3 extends over 17 amino acids. The CDR3 DNA follows: TGTGCCAGCAGCGTAGCCCCCGGGCAGGGGAAGAACACTGAAGCTTTCTTT. Its protein product is CASSVAPGQGKNTEAFF.

The chain has TRBV11-3 and TRBJ2-5, with 7 bases matching TRBD2. This CDR3 is built from 13 residues. Germline loops: CDR1 SGHNT, CDR2 YENEEA. V lost 9 bases to trimming and J lost 5 bases; unmatched junction nucleotides: 9. CDR3 DNA sequence: TGTGCCAGTTCACATCGGGGAGGGGAGACCCAGTACTTC. This encodes CASSHRGGETQYF.

The genes are TRBV4-3 and TRBJ2-1; tentative D call: TRBD2 (7 bases). The CDR3 covers 15 residues. The ends were cut back, 7 bases at V and 0 bases at J, with 13 bases in the middle. CDR1 LGHNA and CDR2 YSLEER come from the germline V gene. The CDR3 reads CASKGGASSYNEQFF. In nucleotides, the CDR3 is TGCGCCAGCAAGGGGGGGGCTAGCTCCTACAATGAGCAGTTCTTC.

The V gene is TRBV6-5, the J gene TRBJ2-1, with 13 bases fitting TRBD2. This CDR3 region has 14 residues. Per germline, CDR1 MNHEY and CDR2 SVGAGI. The V segment lost 6 bases and the J segment 7 bases; nucleotides outside the gene matches: 3. CDR3 nucleotides: TGTGCCAGCAGCCGGACTAGCGGGAGAAATGAGCAGTTCTTC. As protein: CASSRTSGRNEQFF.

This clone was observed a handful of times. This rearrangement joins TRBV7-2 to TRBJ2-7, with a weak D call TRBD2 (5 bases). V was trimmed by 8 bases and J by 0 bases, leaving 14 bases between them. CDR1 and CDR2 from the germline V gene are SGHTA and FQGNSA. The CDR3 consists of 14 residues. CDR3 amino acids: CASGYRGRSYEQYF. CDR3 bases: TGTGCCAGCGGCTACCGGGGTCGCTCCTACGAGCAGTACTTC.